This is a list of T cell receptor beta chains from one sample in a study of cytomegalovirus exposure and HLA in healthy donors. Produced via immunoSEQ multiplex PCR; TCRdb's table is partial and in-frame only. The table has fewer than 100,000 clones, approximately 93% seen once; the top ten hold 2.1%. The material sequenced was PBMCs. The source is a woman younger than 30 in good health and CMV-seronegative. The CDR3 runs from the conserved cysteine through the conserved F or W. The D gene is left open where the match is weak. Size tells how often a clone was seen (once, few, many) or the class of an expanded clone, and some rows leave it out.

clone_size d_call j_call v_call cdr3_nt cdr3_aa
NA NA TRBJ2-1 TRBV5-1 TGCGCCAGCAGCTTGGTCGTAGCACGCTACAATGAGCAGTTCTTC CASSLVVARYNEQFF
NA NA TRBJ2-3 TRBV6-6 TGTGCCAGCAGTTATTGGGCAGGGGACACAGATACGCAGTATTTT CASSYWAGDTDTQYF
NA NA TRBJ2-7 TRBV11-3 TGTGCCAGCAGCTTAGAGGGCAGATCGGACTCCTACGAGCAGTACTTC CASSLEGRSDSYEQYF
NA TRBD2 TRBJ2-5 TRBV30 TGTGCCTGGAGTGGGTTACTAGCGGAAGAGACCCAGTACTTC CAWSGLLAEETQYF
NA NA TRBJ2-2 TRBV27 TGTGCCAGCAGTTTCCTTGTCGGGGTCACCGGGGAGCTGTTTTTT CASSFLVGVTGELFF
once TRBD1 TRBJ2-1 TRBV6-6 TGTGCCAGCAGCACAGGGGTTTCCATCTCCTACAATGAGCAGTTCTTC CASSTGVSISYNEQFF
NA TRBD2 TRBJ2-3 TRBV5-1 TGCGCCAGCAGCTTGGCCCTAGCGGGGGGGCCCACAGATACGCAGTATTTT CASSLALAGGPTDTQYF
once NA TRBJ2-3 TRBV29-1 TGCAGCGTTGAATCCTCTAGGCGGGAAACAGATACGCAGTATTTT CSVESSRRETDTQYF
once TRBD1 TRBJ2-7 TRBV6-1 TGTGCCAGCAGTGGGGGACAGGGGGCTTTGCACGAGCAGTACTTC CASSGGQGALHEQYF
NA TRBD2 TRBJ2-3 TRBV30 TGTGCCTGGACTCCCCAGCGGGGACGGGCAGATACGCAGTATTTT CAWTPQRGRADTQYF